A single sample gave rise to the 31 T cell receptor beta chains below, sequenced in a study of T cell repertoires in cytomegalovirus infection. Their antigen targets remain unknown. TCRdb re-called the reads through MiXCR, storing one row per CDR3 protein. The table lists around 500,000 distinct CDR3 sequences, approximately 40% of them singletons, with just under 45% in the top ten. Sequenced here: cultured PBMCs, sampled from culture after CMV antigen stimulation. These receptor sequences come from a human donor in good health (CMV status not recorded). Some clones in this sample may be carry-over from other donors' samples.

The chain recombines TRBV6-1 with TRBJ2-6; possible D gene TRBD1, 5 bases. V was cut by 5 bases and J by 4 bases, with 12 bases left in between. CDR3 length equals 15 residues. Germline lookup yields CDR1 MNHNS and CDR2 SASEGT. The CDR3 spells CASSYRGSGANVLTF. DNA of the CDR3: TGTGCCAGCAGTTATAGGGGCTCCGGGGCCAACGTCCTGACTTTC.

The chain couples TRBV7-6 to TRBJ2-1; D may be TRBD2 (6 bases). The CDR3 runs 14 residues. Between the trimmed V and J ends, which lost 3 bases and 6 bases, there was a span of 12 bases. From germline, CDR1 is SGHVS and CDR2 FNYEAQ. The CDR3 protein is CASSLAGPLNEQFF. The CDR3 DNA follows: TGTGCCAGCAGCTTGGCGGGGCCGCTCAATGAGCAGTTCTTC. Full variable domain (remainder filled in from reference TRBV7-6 and TRBJ2-1): GAGVSQSPRYKVTKRGQDVALRCDPISGHVSLYWYRQALGQGPEFLTYFNYEAQQDKSGLPNDRFSAERPEGSISTLTIQRTEQRDSAMYRCASSLAGPLNEQFFGPGTRLTVL.

This clonotype turned up a few times. DNA of the CDR3: TGTGCCAGCAGTGAAGAGATGGGCAGGGCAGCAGATACGCAGTATTTT. This codes for CASSEEMGRAADTQYF. The chain has TRBV2 and TRBJ2-3; TRBD1 is a possible D gene (5 bases). V was pared by 1 base and J by 4 bases, with 15 bases between. The germline CDR1 and CDR2 sequences are SNHLY and FYNNEI. This CDR3 spans 16 amino acids.

This clonotype was detected many times. The chain is built from TRBV7-2 and TRBJ1-5, with TRBD1 matching 7 bases. The length of the CDR3 is 14 residues. Germline V gives CDR1 SGHTA, CDR2 FQGNSA. The V segment lost 5 bases and the J segment 7 bases; nucleotides outside the gene matches: 8. The CDR3, as DNA: TGTGCCAGCAGCGCCTCAGGGGGGGCCCAGCCCCAGCATTTT. This sequence encodes CASSASGGAQPQHF.

This clonotype was seen only a few times. The chain uses TRBV19 and TRBJ2-1, with 11 bases fitting TRBD2. Losses at the gene ends were 4 bases for V and 6 bases for J; bases not matched to a gene: 5. Germline loops: CDR1 LNHDA, CDR2 SQIVND (reference sequence). This CDR3 spans 15 amino acids. CDR3 residues: CASSRTGTSGNEQFF. The DNA for the CDR3 is TGTGCCAGTAGTAGGACCGGGACTAGCGGCAATGAGCAGTTCTTC.

V usage is TRBV3-1 and J usage is TRBJ2-1, with TRBD2 matching over 8 bases. The CDR3 length is 17 residues. Losses at the gene ends were 1 base for V and 4 bases for J; bases not matched to a gene: 9. Germline V lookup: CDR1 LGHDT, CDR2 YNNKEL (reference sequence). The CDR3 protein is CASSQVAPGGGYNEQFF. The DNA for the CDR3 is TGTGCCAGCAGCCAAGTGGCCCCCGGCGGGGGGTACAATGAGCAGTTCTTC.

CDR3 loop: CASSERGRPERGFF. For the CDR3, the DNA is TGTGCCAGCAGTGAACGGGGTCGGCCGGAAAGGGGATTCTTC. This chain connects TRBV6-1 to TRBJ2-1, with D possibly called TRBD1 or TRBD2 (5 bases each). Deletions cut 2 bases from V and 16 bases from J, with 21 bases between. Germline values: CDR1 MNHNS, CDR2 SASEGT. This CDR3 has 14 residues.

The DNA of the CDR3 is TGTGCCTCACACTCACTAGCGGGAAGGAACGGGGAGCTGTTTTTT. It translates to CASHSLAGRNGELFF. The chain joins TRBV10-3 to TRBJ2-2; 10 bases agree with TRBD2. V was clipped by 11 bases and J by 7 bases; unmatched bases: 13. CDR1 is ENHRY and CDR2 is SYGVKD in the germline V gene. The CDR3 has 15 residues.

This clonotype was seen a handful of times. The chain recombines TRBV5-6 with TRBJ2-5; possibly TRBD1 for D (6 bases). CDR1 SGHDT and CDR2 YYEEEE come from the germline V gene. The CDR3 sequence is 14 residues long. Trimming took 2 bases from V and 2 from J, leaving 10 bases between them. DNA for the CDR3: TGTGCCAGCAGCTTACAGGGACGACAAGAGACCCAGTACTTC. It specifies CASSLQGRQETQYF.

This clonotype was observed a few times. The chain has TRBV5-1 and TRBJ1-6; D may be TRBD1 (5 bases). This CDR3 is 18 amino acids long. The V and J ends lost 3 bases and 0 bases respectively, with 16 bases between them. Germline loops: CDR1 SGHRS, CDR2 YFSETQ. CDR3 sequence reads: CASSSNLGTSSYNSPLHF. The CDR3 region has the DNA TGCGCCAGCAGCTCCAACCTCGGGACCAGCTCCTATAATTCACCCCTCCACTTT.

The V call is TRBV11-3, the J call TRBJ2-3; D is uncertain. Trimming left V 0 bases short and J 5 bases short, with 9 bases between. Germline CDR1 SGHNT, CDR2 YENEEA. The CDR3 is made up of 14 amino acids. The CDR3 loop is CASSLDLDEDTQYF. As DNA, the CDR3 is TGTGCCAGCAGCTTAGATCTAGACGAAGATACGCAGTATTTT.

This rearrangement joins TRBV7-6 to TRBJ2-5; tentative D call: TRBD2 (6 bases). CDR1 and CDR2 from the germline V gene are SGHVS and FNYEAQ. V dropped 5 bases and J dropped 7 bases, with 14 bases sitting between them. This CDR3 region has 13 residues. The CDR3 sequence is CASSPEPGVTQYF. In nucleotides, the CDR3 is TGTGCCAGCAGCCCCGAACCGGGAGTGACCCAGTACTTC.

This clonotype was counted a few times. V gene TRBV7-2 combines with J gene TRBJ1-2; D remains ambiguous. V shed 1 base and J shed 4 bases, with 10 bases lying between them. The germline CDR1 and CDR2 sequences are SGHTA and FQGNSA. CDR3 length equals 14 residues. DNA of the CDR3: TGTGCCAGCAGCTTAGATTCCGAACTCTATGGCTACACCTTC. The encoded protein is CASSLDSELYGYTF.

The rearrangement uses TRBV12-3 or TRBV12-4 and TRBJ1-5; D not certain. V was pared by 5 bases and J by 5 bases, with 7 bases between. This CDR3 is built from 12 residues. The DNA for the CDR3 is TGTGCCAGCAGTCCGGCCGATCAGCCCCAGCATTTT. Amino acids: CASSPADQPQHF.

This clonotype was picked up many times. The chain joins TRBV7-8 to TRBJ2-3, with D maybe TRBD2 (6 bases). The CDR3 has 16 residues. Between the trimmed V and J ends, which lost 5 bases and 1 base, there was a span of 16 bases. Germline values: CDR1 SGHVS, CDR2 FQNEAQ. CDR3 amino acids: CASSPEGTLGTDTQYF. In DNA form, the CDR3 reads TGTGCCAGCAGCCCAGAGGGGACTTTGGGCACAGATACGCAGTATTTT.

This clonotype has ten or more counts. The chain employs TRBV7-2 and TRBJ2-7; 8 positions match TRBD2. The CDR3 length is 15 residues. Germline lookup yields CDR1 SGHTA and CDR2 FQGNSA. V was pared by 3 bases and J by 1 base, with 5 bases of the junction left unmatched. The CDR3 DNA follows: TGTGCCAGCAGCTTGACGGGCGGGGGGTCCTACGAGCAGTACTTC. Translation: CASSLTGGGSYEQYF.

This clonotype appeared a few times. The genes are TRBV7-2 and TRBJ2-1; 8 nucleotides line up with TRBD2. V was clipped by 2 bases and J by 5 bases; unmatched bases: 5. The CDR3 covers 15 residues. The germline V gene has CDR1 SGHTA and CDR2 FQGNSA. The CDR3 region has the DNA TGTGCCAGCAGCTTAACTAGCGGCACACACAATGAGCAGTTCTTC. Protein product: CASSLTSGTHNEQFF.

J is TRBJ2-6 and V is TRBV28, with D possibly matching TRBD2 (7 bases). The CDR3 is 20 residues long. Trimming stripped 3 bases from V and 0 bases from J, with 21 bases between. In germline, CDR1 is MDHEN, CDR2 SYDVKM. The CDR3, as DNA: TGTGCCAGCAGTTTCTGGCGCCGCGGGGGCCGGGGCTCTGGGGCCAACGTCCTGACTTTC. Translating gives CASSFWRRGGRGSGANVLTF.

V gene TRBV4-3 combines with J gene TRBJ2-7; D not resolved. Deletions cut 0 bases from V and 6 bases from J, with 15 bases between. The CDR3 loop spans 15 amino acids. Looked up from germline, CDR1 is LGHNA and CDR2 is YSLEER. CDR3 amino acids: CASSQDVRSMPEQYF. The CDR3 coding sequence is TGCGCCAGCAGCCAAGATGTGAGATCTATGCCCGAGCAGTACTTC.

The chain links TRBV19 to TRBJ2-3; D gene uncertain. CDR1 and CDR2 from the germline V gene are LNHDA and SQIVND (reference sequence). Trimming removed 6 bases at V and 5 bases at J, with 21 bases between. This CDR3 region has 16 residues. The CDR3 nucleotides read TGTGCCAGTAGCCCCGTCGGCAGCGATAATCAAGATACGCAGTATTTT. Translating it yields CASSPVGSDNQDTQYF.

The chain links TRBV6-5 to TRBJ1-5, with 8 bases fitting TRBD1. Germline V lookup: CDR1 MNHEY, CDR2 SVGAGI. The CDR3 has 17 residues. The V gene end was trimmed by 4 bases and the J gene end by 2 bases; junction bases not matched to a gene: 10. For the CDR3, the DNA is TGTGCCAGCAGTTCTATAGGACAGGGAGGTGGCAATCAGCCCCAGCATTTT. This encodes CASSSIGQGGGNQPQHF.

This clonotype was recorded many times. This chain links TRBV7-2 with TRBJ1-1; D uncertain. Germline CDR1 reads SGHTA; CDR2 reads FQGNSA. CDR3 length: 17 residues. V shed 5 bases and J shed 0 bases, with 19 bases lying between them. The CDR3 reads CASSPRGGGSMNTEAFF. In DNA, the CDR3 is TGTGCCAGCAGCCCTAGAGGAGGCGGCAGTATGAACACTGAAGCTTTCTTT.

Turning to this clonotype: One junction end disagrees with the germline gene, perhaps due to a read error. The chain links TRBV4-1 to TRBJ2-3; D perhaps matches TRBD2 (5 bases). The germline V gene has CDR1 MGHRA and CDR2 YSYEKL. This CDR3 contains 12 residues. CDR3 sequence: CASSQPGFTQYF. DNA for the CDR3: TGTGCCAGCAGCCAGCCGGGATTCACGCAGTATTTT.

In its sample, this clonotype was seen a few times. J is TRBJ2-7 and V is TRBV7-6; 16 bases are shared with TRBD2. The CDR3 loop spans 18 amino acids. Looked up from germline, CDR1 is SGHVS and CDR2 is FNYEAQ. V was clipped by 4 bases and J by 4 bases; unmatched bases: 10. CDR3 in amino acids: CASSSGTSGGGAEYEQYF. The CDR3 region has the DNA TGTGCCAGCAGCTCCGGGACTAGCGGGGGGGGGGCCGAGTACGAGCAGTACTTC.

This clonotype was found a few times. The J gene is TRBJ1-1, the V gene TRBV7-2; D gene ambiguous. The CDR3 extends over 14 amino acids. Per germline, CDR1 SGHTA and CDR2 FQGNSA. Deletions cut 2 bases from V and 5 bases from J, with 12 bases between. The CDR3: CASSLYAVLTEAFF. The CDR3 region has the DNA TGTGCCAGCAGCTTATACGCCGTTTTGACTGAAGCTTTCTTT.

There are a few counts of this clonotype. CDR3 DNA sequence: TGTGCCAGCTCGCCGGGACAGAATAGCAATCAGCCCCAGCATTTT. As protein: CASSPGQNSNQPQHF. The V gene is TRBV18, the J gene TRBJ1-5, with TRBD1 matching over 7 bases. Germline assignment: CDR1 KGHSH and CDR2 LQKENI. The CDR3 length is 15 residues. Trimming removed 6 bases from V and 0 bases from J; junction bases left unmatched: 5.

V is TRBV7-2 and J is TRBJ1-4; D uncertain. The ends were cut back, 5 bases at V and 5 bases at J, with 18 bases in the middle. CDR3 length: 16 amino acids. Germline lookup yields CDR1 SGHTA and CDR2 FQGNSA. The CDR3 coding sequence is TGTGCCAGCAGCCCGTTGGTTACTGTTTCAAATGAAAAACTGTTTTTT. Translating it yields CASSPLVTVSNEKLFF.

This clonotype turned up a few times. The chain uses TRBV12-3 or TRBV12-4 and TRBJ2-3; 11 bases map to TRBD2. Trimming cost V 3 bases and J 2 bases; bases outside gene matches: 10. This CDR3 region has 18 residues. The CDR3 is CASSFGGYSGGVTDTQYF. DNA of the CDR3: TGTGCCAGCAGTTTCGGCGGGTATAGCGGGGGGGTCACAGATACGCAGTATTTT.

There are a few counts of this clonotype. The gene calls are TRBV4-3 and TRBJ2-1; 9 bases are a match to TRBD2. From germline, CDR1 is LGHNA and CDR2 YSLEER. There are 18 residues in the CDR3. J lost 8 bases, V lost 1 base, and 15 bases had no gene match. Written as DNA, the CDR3 is TGCGCCAGCAGCCAAGCGACGAGTGTAGCGGGAGTATCCGATGAGCAGTTCTTC. Protein: CASSQATSVAGVSDEQFF.

The chain carries TRBV27 and TRBJ2-7, with 13 bases matching TRBD2. Germline V gene data show CDR1 as MNHEY and CDR2 as SMNVEV (reference sequence). The CDR3 spans 16 residues. After removal of 7 bases from V and 3 bases from J, the junction contained 9 bases not matched to a gene. CDR3 sequence reads: CASTGTSGATSYEQYF. The CDR3 nucleotides read TGTGCCAGCACCGGGACTAGCGGGGCGACCAGCTACGAGCAGTACTTC.

This clonotype was picked up one time. The chain has TRBV20-1 and TRBJ2-5, with 10 bases that match TRBD2. V lost 6 bases, J lost 5 bases, and 15 bases stayed unmatched. This CDR3 is 16 amino acids long. Germline V CDR1 and CDR2: DFQATT, SNEGSKA (reference sequence). In nucleotides, the CDR3 is TGCAGTGCCACTAGAAGCAGCGGGAGGGCCGTTGAGACCCAGTACTTC. This translates into CSATRSSGRAVETQYF.